Listed below are T cell receptor beta chains from one sample, sequenced in a study of vaccination and CD4 T cells after COVID-19. Each CDR3 protein is one row after TCRdb ran MiXCR on the PCR reads. Found here are fewer than 13,000 distinct CDR3 sequences, more than 30% of them singletons; the top ten hold around 21%. No antigen is known for these receptors. The source material was CD4+ T cells from blood, cultured in vitro. These receptor sequences come from a human donor in good health. The CDR3 runs from the conserved cysteine through the conserved F or W. D genes are given only for firm matches. Not all rows give a size; the values are once, few, many and, for expanded clones, a class.

V gene	D gene	clone size	J gene	CDR3 protein	CDR3 DNA
TRBV7-2	-	few	TRBJ1-1	CASSLRGAGTEAFF	TGTGCCAGCAGCTTACGCGGGGCCGGCACTGAAGCTTTCTTT
TRBV20-1	-	once	TRBJ1-1	CGAPLQVRNTEAFF	TGCGGTGCCCCCCTACAGGTTAGGAACACTGAAGCTTTCTTT
TRBV7-9	-	-	TRBJ1-4	CASSLAAGYDEKLFF	TGTGCCAGCAGCTTAGCGGCAGGGTACGATGAAAAACTGTTTTTT
TRBV7-2	-	few	TRBJ2-7	CASSRETYEQYF	TGTGCCAGCAGCCGGGAAACCTACGAGCAGTACTTC
TRBV20-1	-	-	TRBJ1-1	CSAPRFVSVNTEAFF	TGCAGTGCCCCCCGTTTTGTTTCGGTGAACACTGAAGCTTTCTTT
TRBV19	-	few	TRBJ1-2	CASSPLGRGNYGYTF	TGTGCCAGTAGTCCGTTAGGGAGGGGGAACTATGGCTACACCTTC
TRBV6-1	-	-	TRBJ1-1	CASSDFPGHRNTEAFF	TGTGCCAGCAGTGATTTCCCGGGACACCGGAACACTGAAGCTTTCTTT
TRBV12-3/TRBV12-4	-	few	TRBJ1-1	CASSPATGSEAFF	TGTGCCAGCAGTCCAGCAACAGGGTCTGAAGCTTTCTTT
TRBV25-1	-	few	TRBJ1-1	CASSEYGQGGPTEAFF	TGTGCCAGCAGTGAATATGGGCAGGGTGGGCCCACTGAAGCTTTCTTT
TRBV6-5	-	-	TRBJ2-2	CASSYSGGAGPGELFF	TGTGCCAGCAGTTACTCGGGGGGAGCAGGACCCGGGGAGCTGTTTTTT
TRBV6-1	TRBD2	medium-sized	TRBJ2-3	CATQGLAGGGDTQYF	TGTGCCACACAGGGACTAGCGGGAGGTGGAGATACGCAGTATTTT
TRBV27	TRBD1	-	TRBJ2-1	CASGSNRGRGNEQFF	TGTGCCAGCGGGTCTAACAGGGGGCGGGGTAATGAGCAGTTCTTC
TRBV4-3	-	-	TRBJ1-1	CASSHPRVKLNTEAFF	TGCGCCAGCAGCCACCCGAGGGTAAAGTTGAACACTGAAGCTTTCTTT
TRBV20-1	-	-	TRBJ1-1	CSARKWGLNTEAFF	TGCAGTGCTAGAAAGTGGGGCCTAAACACTGAAGCTTTCTTT
TRBV12-3/TRBV12-4	-	-	TRBJ2-3	CASGQGGTDTQYF	TGTGCCAGCGGACAGGGAGGGACAGATACGCAGTATTTT
TRBV11-2	TRBD1	-	TRBJ2-7	CASSSPRQGSYEQYF	TGTGCCAGCAGCTCACCAAGACAGGGATCCTACGAGCAGTACTTC
TRBV28	-	few	TRBJ1-2	CASSLVVPNYGYTF	TGTGCCAGCAGTTTAGTAGTTCCTAACTATGGCTACACCTTC
TRBV11-1	-	-	TRBJ2-7	CASSLDDDTGEQYF	TGTGCCAGCAGCTTAGACGACGACACAGGCGAGCAGTACTTC
TRBV6-1	TRBD2	-	TRBJ2-2	CASSRGLAGELFF	TGTGCCAGCAGCCGGGGACTAGCCGGGGAGCTGTTTTTT
TRBV6-5	-	medium-sized	TRBJ1-5	CASSYPVGGNQPQHF	TGTGCCAGCAGTTACCCGGTGGGGGGGAATCAGCCCCAGCATTTT
TRBV11-2	TRBD1	few	TRBJ2-1	CASSNWQGAYNEQFF	TGTGCCAGCAGCAATTGGCAGGGGGCCTACAATGAGCAGTTCTTC
TRBV7-2	-	few	TRBJ1-5	CASSLAGQPQHF	TGTGCCAGCAGCTTAGCTGGACAGCCCCAGCATTTT